This T cell receptor (beta chain) is from a study of T cells in Graves' hyperthyroidism and ophthalmopathy (dated by TCRdb to between 2018 and 2020). With regard to the full study: Peripheral blood was sampled at the time of initial diagnosis, prior to any treatment. To identify TCR V-J signatures that set the groups apart, the researchers used a discovery cohort of about a hundred patients, made up of 40 to 45 with Graves' ophthalmopathy and approximately 57 with stable Graves' hyperthyroidism. Prospective prediction of ophthalmopathy was tested in an independent validation cohort of 18 to 20 hyperthyroidism patients and 15 to 17 patients who later progressed to ophthalmopathy. For training and testing, the 100 or so patients in the discovery cohort were randomly divided in a 7:3 ratio. Thyroid tissue and blood T-cell repertoires from roughly 6 Graves' hyperthyroidism patients were also compared in the study. Once sampling was done, hyperthyroidism patients were given methimazole at a starting dose of 30 mg daily, whereas ophthalmopathy patients were given high-dose intravenous methylprednisolone. TCR Vbeta CDR3 sequencing of 135 peripheral blood samples (about 45 ophthalmopathy, 75 to 80 hyperthyroidism and around 17 progressor patients) is reported in the paper.

Hyperthyroidism patients were newly diagnosed, had a disease duration of under 2 months, and were aged 18 to 65 years. Any patient with an uncontrolled infection, another autoimmune disease, pregnancy or lactation was excluded. Clinical symptoms, serum thyroxine and TRAb, thyroid ultrasound, and orbital computed tomography formed the basis for the diagnoses. Blood from progressor patients was collected at the time of first diagnosis with hyperthyroidism, before any ophthalmopathy symptoms had appeared. PBMCs were separated from over 9 ml of fresh peripheral blood using Ficoll-Paque density gradient centrifugation. Patients classed as progressors first received a Graves' hyperthyroidism diagnosis and then went on to develop ophthalmopathy during follow-up. Total RNA was extracted with Trizol reagent, and quality was checked on an Agilent 2100 Bioanalyzer. TCR beta CDR3 regions were amplified from RNA transcripts. For the first round of RT-PCR on the TCR CDR3, the HTBI primer set was used together with the Qiagen OneStep RT-PCR kit. The libraries were constructed in a second round of multiplex PCR and then size-selected and purified. Paired-end sequencing of the libraries was performed with 100 bp reads on an Illumina HiSeq2000. The paper's data handling went like this. Raw data were processed with SOAPnuke, discarding reads with adapters, uncalled bases, mean Phred below 15, or no exact constant-primer or identifier match. High-quality paired reads were merged using COPE v1.2.5, and each unique nucleotide sequence was defined as a clonotype. MiTCR v1.1 was used to align the clonotypes against IMGT TRBV, TRBD and TRBJ reference segments. The analysis was restricted to V-J combinations with a frequency above 0.0001, which together covered about 99% of the repertoires. The TCS score was defined as the ratio of F50 (clonal expansion) to E x V (chaos), calculated using BLOSUM62-based TCRdist between CDR3 peptides within each V-J. Welch's t-statistics and random forest reduced 514 V-J features to roughly 13, which were used in a naive Bayes classifier (R e1071). TCRdb ran its own pipeline on the public reads, namely fastp trimming at Q25 and MiXCR clone calling, and kept in-frame beta chains. Identical CDR3 protein sequences are pooled into one entry, listed with their most common genes and DNA. These V and J calls are TCRdb output, not the study's own analysis. In all, the sample holds some 370,000 distinct CDR3 sequences, and approximately 17% of those were seen once. 34% of the sample goes to the ten largest clones.

This clonotype was counted many times. The antigen it recognizes is unknown. No base quality values were provided; no much bigger clone lies one nucleotide off. Taken from cysteine to phenylalanine, the CDR3 has 17 residues. The CDR3 DNA has 51 bases and is translated from base 1. V trim: 4 bases; J trim: 1 base; unmatched bases: 11. CDR1 SGHAT and CDR2 FQNNGV are derived from the germline V gene. Paper-wide results and their limitations: No statistical method was used to fix the sample size in advance, and group allocation was not hidden from the investigators. In validation, the model predicted progression to ophthalmopathy a median of about 6.5 months before onset, with roughly 70% sensitivity and about 75% specificity. A 13 V-J signature model separated ophthalmopathy from stable hyperthyroidism, with 87.88% sensitivity and 81.08% specificity in cross-validation and 80%/75% in testing. Most expanded thyroid clonotypes (frequency above 0.001) were also detected in blood, a finding suggesting that blood repertoires may reflect thyroid immune responses.

The source is a woman aged 25 to 39 with Graves' hyperthyroidism that later progressed to Graves' ophthalmopathy. The sequencing input was blood. The rearranged chain carries TRBV11-2 and TRBJ2-3, and 7 junctional nucleotides match TRBD1. DNA sequence: TGTGCCAGCAGCTCCGGAAGGGGACAGAGTCGCACAGATACGCAGTATTTT. This codes for CASSSGRGQSRTDTQYF.